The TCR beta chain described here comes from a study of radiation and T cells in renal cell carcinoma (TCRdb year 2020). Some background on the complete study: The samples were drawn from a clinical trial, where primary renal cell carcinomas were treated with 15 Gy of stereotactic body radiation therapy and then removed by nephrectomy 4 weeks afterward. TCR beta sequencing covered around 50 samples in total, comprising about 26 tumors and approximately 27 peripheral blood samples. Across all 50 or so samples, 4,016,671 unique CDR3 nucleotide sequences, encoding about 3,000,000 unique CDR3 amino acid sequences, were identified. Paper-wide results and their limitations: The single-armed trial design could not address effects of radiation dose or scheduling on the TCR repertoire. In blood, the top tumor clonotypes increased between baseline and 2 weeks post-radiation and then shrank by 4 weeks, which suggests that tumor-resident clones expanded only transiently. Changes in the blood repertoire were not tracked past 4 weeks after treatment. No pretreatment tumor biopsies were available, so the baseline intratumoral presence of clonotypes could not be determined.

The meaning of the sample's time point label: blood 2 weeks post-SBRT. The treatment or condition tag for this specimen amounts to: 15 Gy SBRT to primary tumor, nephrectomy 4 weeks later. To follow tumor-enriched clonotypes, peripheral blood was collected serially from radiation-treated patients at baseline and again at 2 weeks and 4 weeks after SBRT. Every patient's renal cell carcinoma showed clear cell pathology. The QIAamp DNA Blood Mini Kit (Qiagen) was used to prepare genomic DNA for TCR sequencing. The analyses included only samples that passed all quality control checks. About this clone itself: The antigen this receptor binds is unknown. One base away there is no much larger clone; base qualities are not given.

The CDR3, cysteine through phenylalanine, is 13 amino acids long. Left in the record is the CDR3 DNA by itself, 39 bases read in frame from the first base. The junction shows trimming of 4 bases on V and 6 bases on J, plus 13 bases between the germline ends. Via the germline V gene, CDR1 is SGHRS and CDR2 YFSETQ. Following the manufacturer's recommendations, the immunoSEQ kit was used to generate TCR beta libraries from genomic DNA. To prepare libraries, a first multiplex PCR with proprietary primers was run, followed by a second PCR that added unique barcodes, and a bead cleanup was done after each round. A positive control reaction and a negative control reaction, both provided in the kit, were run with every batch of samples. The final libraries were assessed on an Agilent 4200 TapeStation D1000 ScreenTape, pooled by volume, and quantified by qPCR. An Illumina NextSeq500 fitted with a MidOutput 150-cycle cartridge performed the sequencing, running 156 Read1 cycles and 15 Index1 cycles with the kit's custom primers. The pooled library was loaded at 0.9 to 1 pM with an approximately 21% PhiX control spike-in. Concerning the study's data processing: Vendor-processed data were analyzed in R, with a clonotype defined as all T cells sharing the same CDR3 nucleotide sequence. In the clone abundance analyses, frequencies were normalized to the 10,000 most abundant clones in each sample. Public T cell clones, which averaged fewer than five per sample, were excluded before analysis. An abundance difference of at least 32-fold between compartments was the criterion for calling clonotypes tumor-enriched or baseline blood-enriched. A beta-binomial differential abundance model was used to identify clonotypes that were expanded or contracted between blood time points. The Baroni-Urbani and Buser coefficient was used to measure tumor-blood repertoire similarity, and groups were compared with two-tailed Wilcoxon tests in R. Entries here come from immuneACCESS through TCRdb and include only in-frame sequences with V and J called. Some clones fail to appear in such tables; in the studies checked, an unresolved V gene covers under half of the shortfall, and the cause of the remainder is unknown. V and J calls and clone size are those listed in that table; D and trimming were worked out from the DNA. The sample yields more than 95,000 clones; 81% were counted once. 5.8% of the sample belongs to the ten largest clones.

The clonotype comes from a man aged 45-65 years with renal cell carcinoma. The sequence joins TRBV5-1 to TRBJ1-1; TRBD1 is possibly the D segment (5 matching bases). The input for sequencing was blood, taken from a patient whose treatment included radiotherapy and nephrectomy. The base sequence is TGCGCCAGCAGCCCCGTGGGGGGGTCTGAAGCTTTCTTT. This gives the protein CASSPVGGSEAFF.